These 29 T cell receptor beta chains share one sample of origin, sequenced in a study of blood T cells in healthy people across ages. Primed by a sample-barcoded 5' primer and a J-beta primer mix, a second PCR proceeded for about 7 to 12 cycles. TCRdb independently ran MiXCR on the 5' RACE reads; one entry per CDR3 protein. The sample carries about 1.8 million distinct CDR3 sequences, roughly 49% recorded once. The material sequenced was blood. These receptors were taken from a woman between 40 and 50 years old in good health.

The rearrangement uses TRBV20-1 and TRBJ2-5; 7 positions agree with TRBD2. The V and J ends lost 3 bases and 11 bases, in that order; junction bases with no gene match: 18. The germline V gene encodes CDR1 DFQATT and CDR2 SNEGSKA (reference sequence). This CDR3 is 15 amino acids long. The CDR3 sequence is CSASRGGGRGNEQYF. In DNA form, the CDR3 reads TGCAGTGCTAGTAGGGGCGGGGGTCGGGGTAATGAGCAGTACTTC.

The table lists this clonotype with a few counts. This chain links TRBV9 with TRBJ2-6; TRBD2 is a possible D gene (5 bases). This CDR3 has 15 residues. CDR1 and CDR2 from the germline V gene are SGDLS and YYNGEE. V dropped 2 bases and J dropped 4 bases, with 10 bases sitting between them. The CDR3 here is CASSVGSTGANVLTF. The CDR3 DNA follows: TGTGCCAGCAGCGTGGGGAGTACGGGGGCCAACGTCCTGACTTTC.

This clonotype was found a few times. The gene calls are TRBV6-2 or TRBV6-3 and TRBJ2-7, with a possible D match to TRBD1 (6 bases). V lost 5 bases and J 2 bases, leaving 13 bases between the germline ends. The CDR3 totals 14 residues. Germline CDR1 reads MNHEY; CDR2 reads SVGEGT. This chain's CDR3 is CASSTRTVTYEQYF. DNA for the CDR3: TGTGCCAGCAGTACCCGGACAGTCACCTACGAGCAGTACTTC.

J is TRBJ2-3 and V is TRBV29-1; TRBD1 matches 9 bases. The CDR3 is 14 residues long. Germline values: CDR1 SQVTM, CDR2 ANQGSEA. Trimming took 3 bases from V and 3 from J; bases not matched to a gene: 4. The CDR3 DNA reads TGCAGCGTTGACGGGACAGGGAGAACAGATACGCAGTATTTT. Translating it yields CSVDGTGRTDTQYF.

This chain connects TRBV29-1 to TRBJ1-2, with D unclear. The germline V gene has CDR1 SQVTM and CDR2 ANQGSEA. The CDR3 is made up of 13 amino acids. The V end was cut by 4 bases, the J end by 6 bases, with 15 bases between. The chain's CDR3 is CSVVGFSWDGYTF. CDR3 coding DNA: TGCAGCGTTGTCGGCTTCAGTTGGGATGGCTACACCTTC. The full variable domain, rest sourced from reference TRBV29-1 and TRBJ1-2, is SAVISQKPSRDICQRGTSLTIQCQVDSQVTMMFWYRQQPGQSLTLIATANQGSEATYESGFVIDKFPISRPNLTFSTLTVSNMSPEDSSIYLCSVVGFSWDGYTFGSGTRLTVV.

The chain is built from TRBV5-5 and TRBJ1-2; D is perhaps TRBD1 (5 bases). Germline CDR1 and CDR2: SGHKS and YYEKEE (reference sequence). CDR3 size: 15 residues. V dropped 4 bases and J dropped 8 bases, with 21 bases sitting between them. This CDR3 is CASSVIQAPLIGYTF. Here the CDR3 DNA reads TGTGCCAGCAGCGTGATACAGGCTCCCCTTATCGGCTACACCTTC.

The V and J genes are TRBV27 and TRBJ1-1; 8 positions match TRBD1. Per the germline V gene, CDR1 is MNHEY and CDR2 is SMNVEV (reference sequence). The CDR3 extends over 16 amino acids. V lost 5 bases, J lost 3 bases, and 11 bases stayed unmatched. The CDR3 reads CASSLGQGVLDTEAFF. The CDR3 DNA reads TGTGCCAGCAGTCTCGGACAGGGAGTCTTAGACACTGAAGCTTTCTTT.

The rearrangement joins TRBV25-1 to TRBJ1-2; no clear D. This CDR3 spans 16 amino acids. CDR1 and CDR2 from the germline V gene are MGHDK and SYGVNS. Trimming took 1 base from V and 1 from J, leaving 13 bases between them. CDR3 coding DNA: TGTGCCAGCAGTGAATCGAAAGGACCTCATAACTATGGCTACACCTTC. Translation: CASSESKGPHNYGYTF.

This clonotype has only a few counts. This chain connects TRBV20-1 to TRBJ2-1; D not resolved. Trimming pared 4 bases from V and 6 bases from J, leaving 7 bases between. CDR3 length equals 11 residues. Germline CDR1 reads DFQATT; CDR2 reads SNEGSKA (reference sequence). The CDR3 region is CSATHGNEQFF. For the CDR3, the DNA is TGCAGTGCTACCCACGGCAATGAGCAGTTCTTC.

This clonotype was found a few times. V usage is TRBV3-1 and J usage is TRBJ2-3; no firm D call. The germline V and J ends were trimmed by 4 bases and 5 bases, with 10 bases remaining between them. Germline V gene data show CDR1 as LGHDT and CDR2 as YNNKEL (reference sequence). This CDR3 is 13 amino acids long. CDR3 sequence reads: CASSRVVRDTQYF. CDR3 in DNA: TGTGCCAGCAGCCGAGTAGTTCGAGATACGCAGTATTTT.

V and J are TRBV6-2 or TRBV6-3 and TRBJ2-1; TRBD2 matches 9 bases. CDR1 MNHEY and CDR2 SVGEGT come from the germline V gene. The V gene end was trimmed by 7 bases and the J gene end by 8 bases; junction bases not matched to a gene: 15. The CDR3 runs to 16 residues. This CDR3 reads CASTNPKGGGVDEQFF. As DNA, the CDR3 is TGTGCCAGCACTAACCCCAAGGGCGGGGGGGTTGATGAGCAGTTCTTC.

This clonotype was seen a few times. The rearrangement uses TRBV6-5 and TRBJ1-2; D gene ambiguous. This CDR3 has 13 amino acids. Trimming stripped 6 bases from V and 1 base from J, with 9 bases between. The germline V gene has CDR1 MNHEY and CDR2 SVGAGI. The CDR3 nucleotides are TGTGCCAGCAGGGGTGACATTAACTATGGCTACACCTTC. Its protein is CASRGDINYGYTF.

The chain links TRBV15 to TRBJ2-5; 7 nucleotides match TRBD2. This CDR3 is 14 amino acids long. CDR1 is LNHNV, CDR2 YYDKDF, per germline (reference sequence). The trim removed 5 bases at V and 4 bases at J, leaving 7 bases unmatched. CDR3 residues: CATSRGGGLETQYF. DNA of the CDR3: TGTGCCACCAGCCGCGGGGGAGGGCTAGAGACCCAGTACTTC.

The chain is built from TRBV6-2 or TRBV6-3 and TRBJ2-7; D may be TRBD1 or TRBD2 (6 bases each). V lost 4 bases and J lost 2, with 12 bases in between. The CDR3 covers 14 residues. Germline V gene lookup returns CDR1 MNHEY and CDR2 SVGEGT. As DNA, the CDR3 is TGTGCCAGCAGTTCCCAGGGGAGGACCTACGAGCAGTACTTC. This encodes CASSSQGRTYEQYF.

The chain couples TRBV9 to TRBJ1-1, with 9 bases lining up with TRBD1. Germline trimming cut 2 bases from V and 1 base from J; bases unmatched to any gene: 6. CDR3 length: 16 residues. Germline lookup yields CDR1 SGDLS and CDR2 YYNGEE. For the CDR3, the DNA is TGTGCCAGCAGCGTGTCCCCGGGACAGGGGAACACTGAAGCTTTCTTT. Its translation: CASSVSPGQGNTEAFF. Using reference TRBV9 and TRBJ1-1 for the parts outside the CDR3, the full variable domain is DSGVTQTPKHLITATGQRVTLRCSPRSGDLSVYWYQQSLDQGLQFLIQYYNGEERAKGNILERFSAQQFPDLHSELNLSSLELGDSALYFCASSVSPGQGNTEAFFGQGTRLTVV.

In its sample, this clonotype was seen a few times. This rearrangement joins TRBV20-1 to TRBJ2-1; the match to TRBD1 covers 11 bases. The V and J ends lost 4 bases and 4 bases, in that order; junction bases with no gene match: 6. Germline CDR1 DFQATT, CDR2 SNEGSKA (reference sequence). This CDR3 is 15 amino acids long. CDR3: CSATPDRGLYNEQFF. Here the CDR3 DNA reads TGCAGTGCTACCCCGGACAGGGGGCTTTACAATGAGCAGTTCTTC.

This clonotype has only a few counts. The rearrangement joins TRBV27 to TRBJ2-3; a possible D gene is TRBD2 (6 bases). CDR3 length equals 14 residues. The germline V gene encodes CDR1 MNHEY and CDR2 SMNVEV (reference sequence). V was trimmed by 8 bases and J by 7 bases, leaving 19 bases between them. For the CDR3, the DNA is TGTGCCAGCCGCTTAGGGAGGTTTTTAAATACGCAGTATTTT. Protein product: CASRLGRFLNTQYF.

The chain uses TRBV7-9 and TRBJ1-6; 10 bases fit TRBD1. CDR1 and CDR2 from the germline V gene are SEHNR and FQNEAQ (reference sequence). The CDR3 is 17 residues long. J gave up 9 bases and V 0 bases, and 8 bases lay outside the gene matches. The CDR3 region has the DNA TGTGCCAGCAGCTTAGCCCTGACAGGGGGCAAGGGTTCACCCCTCCACTTT. Translation: CASSLALTGGKGSPLHF.

This clonotype was observed a few times. The V gene is TRBV6-6, the J gene TRBJ2-7; D remains unclear. The CDR3 totals 15 residues. From germline, CDR1 is MNHNY and CDR2 SVGAGI (reference sequence). V was trimmed by 7 bases and J by 0 bases, leaving 16 bases between them. CDR3 in DNA: TGTGCCAGCACCGGAGAAGACGTCAGCTCCTACGAGCAGTACTTC. Protein product: CASTGEDVSSYEQYF.

J is TRBJ2-1 and V is TRBV6-1; D remains ambiguous. The CDR3 spans 16 residues. Germline values: CDR1 MNHNS, CDR2 SASEGT. Trimming shortened V by 3 bases and J by 10 bases, and 22 bases separated the two germline ends. This CDR3 is CASSDPPRKWLKEQFF. The CDR3 DNA sequence: TGTGCCAGCAGTGATCCCCCTAGAAAGTGGTTGAAGGAGCAGTTCTTC.

The count of this clonotype is one. The genes are TRBV29-1 and TRBJ2-7, with D possibly being TRBD1 (6 bases). Germline loops: CDR1 SQVTM, CDR2 ANQGSEA. Between the trimmed V and J ends, which lost 4 bases and 3 bases, there was a span of 13 bases. The CDR3 totals 13 residues. The CDR3 loop is CSVGSGAYYEQYF. CDR3 DNA: TGCAGCGTTGGCTCAGGGGCTTACTACGAGCAGTACTTC.

The chain combines TRBV28 with TRBJ1-2; TRBD1 is a possible D gene (5 bases). Trimming pared 2 bases from V and 2 bases from J, leaving 12 bases between. The V gene's germline CDR1 is MDHEN and CDR2 SYDVKM. This CDR3 is built from 15 residues. CDR3 amino acids: CASSLPGWTNYGYTF. The CDR3 nucleotides are TGTGCCAGCAGTTTACCCGGGTGGACAAACTATGGCTACACCTTC.

The J gene is TRBJ1-5, the V gene TRBV20-1, with D uncertain. V was trimmed by 4 bases and J by 5 bases, leaving 12 bases between them. CDR3 length: 13 amino acids. Looked up from germline, CDR1 is DFQATT and CDR2 is SNEGSKA (reference sequence). CDR3 DNA sequence: TGCAGTGCTACCGGTTCTTCCTATCAGCCCCAGCATTTT. This sequence encodes CSATGSSYQPQHF.

This clonotype turned up a few times. V is TRBV6-5 and J is TRBJ2-7, with D hard to call. This CDR3 has 12 residues. V lost 5 bases and J 2 bases, leaving 7 bases between the germline ends. Germline values: CDR1 MNHEY, CDR2 SVGAGI. The CDR3 DNA reads TGTGCCAGCAGTAATTCGGCCTACGAGCAGTACTTC. Encoded protein: CASSNSAYEQYF.

This chain links TRBV6-6 with TRBJ1-2; 7 bases are a match to TRBD1. The CDR3 totals 14 residues. Germline V gives CDR1 MNHNY, CDR2 SVGAGI (reference sequence). V was pared by 4 bases and J by 6 bases, with 8 bases of the junction left unmatched. CDR3 loop: CASSSPTGYDGYTF. The CDR3 DNA sequence: TGTGCCAGCAGTTCACCGACAGGGTACGATGGCTACACCTTC.

The J gene is TRBJ2-1, the V gene TRBV20-1, with a tentative D call TRBD1 (7 bases). The CDR3 is made up of 14 amino acids. Trimming stripped 2 bases from V and 5 bases from J, with 13 bases between. Germline V CDR1 and CDR2: DFQATT, SNEGSKA (reference sequence). CDR3 nucleotides: TGCAGTGCTAGACCAGGGGGGCAGGACAATGAGCAGTTCTTC. Translating gives CSARPGGQDNEQFF.

V and J are TRBV4-2 and TRBJ1-2, with a tentative D call TRBD1 (6 bases). The CDR3 length is 14 residues. Germline-derived CDR1 and CDR2 are LGHNA and YNFKEQ. V lost 1 base, J lost 5 bases, and 11 bases lay in between. In nucleotides, the CDR3 is TGTGCCAGCAGCCAAGCCGGGACATATTATGGCTACACCTTC. Translation: CASSQAGTYYGYTF.

The rearrangement links TRBV6-4 to TRBJ2-3; 7 bases are a match to TRBD2. The CDR3 contains 14 residues. The V and J ends lost 6 bases and 4 bases, in that order; junction bases with no gene match: 7. Per germline, CDR1 MRHNA and CDR2 SNTAGT. CDR3 sequence (DNA): TGTGCCAGCAGCGTCGGACTAGAGGCAGATACGCAGTATTTT. Protein: CASSVGLEADTQYF.

This chain uses TRBV20-1 with TRBJ2-1, with D hard to call. V lost 5 bases, J lost 12 bases, and 26 bases lay in between. In germline, CDR1 is DFQATT, CDR2 SNEGSKA (reference sequence). The CDR3 spans 15 residues. The CDR3 loop reads CSASRSLGNGRRQFF. CDR3 coding DNA: TGCAGTGCTTCCCGGAGCTTGGGAAATGGGCGTAGGCAGTTCTTC.